These 6 T cell receptor beta chains came from one sample sequenced in a study of blood T cell repertoires in COVID-19. Sequencing was performed with immunoSEQ multiplex PCR; in TCRdb, only in-frame clones are kept and a portion is missing. Among about 150,000 clones listed, 84% were seen once. Sequenced material: PBMCs or T cells enriched from blood (not recorded which). Receptors originate from a man between 50 and 59 years old who had recovered from COVID-19.

The chain uses TRBV27 and TRBJ2-6; 9 bases match TRBD1. CDR3 length equals 18 residues. The trim removed 2 bases at V and 1 base at J, leaving 6 bases unmatched. The germline V gene has CDR1 MNHEY and CDR2 SMNVEV (reference sequence). The CDR3 region has the DNA TGTGCCAGCAGTTTAAGGGGACAGGGTAATTCTGGGGCCAACGTCCTGACTTTC. Translated: CASSLRGQGNSGANVLTF. Filled out from reference TRBV27 and TRBJ2-6, the complete variable domain reads EAQVTQNPRYLITVTGKKLTVTCSQNMNHEYMSWYRQDPGLGLRQIYYSMNVEVTDKGDVPEGYKVSRKEKRNFPLILESPSPNQTSLYFCASSLRGQGNSGANVLTFGAGSRLTVL.

The CDR3 is CASNDMGQGMFYNSPLHF. In DNA form, the CDR3 reads TGTGCCAGTAATGATATGGGACAGGGGATGTTTTATAATTCACCCCTCCACTTT. This chain connects TRBV19 to TRBJ1-6; 10 positions agree with TRBD1. Germline CDR1 is LNHDA and CDR2 is SQIVND (reference sequence). V dropped 7 bases and J dropped 4; count of bases not matched to a gene: 13. There are 18 residues in the CDR3.

Comments on this clone: One end of the junction is discordant with germline, which a read error may explain. The V call is TRBV14, the J call TRBJ2-7; D is unclear. In germline, CDR1 is SGHDN, CDR2 FVKESK. This CDR3 contains 11 residues. The CDR3 reads CASSQGPERYF. The CDR3 coding sequence is TGTGCCAGCAGCCAAGGCCCCGAGCGGTACTTC.

V gene TRBV4-1 combines with J gene TRBJ2-6; 7 positions match TRBD1. CDR1 is MGHRA and CDR2 is YSYEKL in the germline V gene. J lost 3 bases, V lost 2 bases, and 10 bases had no gene match. The length of the CDR3 is 18 residues. The CDR3 reads CASSQWRQGSGGANVLTF. The CDR3 DNA reads as TGCGCCAGCAGCCAATGGAGACAGGGCTCGGGTGGGGCCAACGTCCTGACTTTC.

This clone was seen once. The gene calls are TRBV7-6 and TRBJ2-7, with a tentative D call TRBD1 (5 bases). The CDR3 spans 14 residues. Germline CDR1 SGHVS, CDR2 FNYEAQ. V was pared by 4 bases and J by 0 bases, with 10 bases between. CDR3 nucleotide sequence: TGTGCCAGCAGCTCTCAGGGCCCCTCCTACGAGCAGTACTTC. Encoded protein: CASSSQGPSYEQYF.

V is TRBV9 and J is TRBJ2-1, with TRBD1 matching over 7 bases. V shed 2 bases, J shed 5 bases, and the junction held 7 bases outside the gene matches. CDR3 length equals 15 residues. The V gene's germline CDR1 is SGDLS and CDR2 YYNGEE. The CDR3 reads CASSVGQATNNEQFF. CDR3 in DNA: TGTGCCAGCAGCGTTGGACAGGCCACTAACAATGAGCAGTTCTTC.